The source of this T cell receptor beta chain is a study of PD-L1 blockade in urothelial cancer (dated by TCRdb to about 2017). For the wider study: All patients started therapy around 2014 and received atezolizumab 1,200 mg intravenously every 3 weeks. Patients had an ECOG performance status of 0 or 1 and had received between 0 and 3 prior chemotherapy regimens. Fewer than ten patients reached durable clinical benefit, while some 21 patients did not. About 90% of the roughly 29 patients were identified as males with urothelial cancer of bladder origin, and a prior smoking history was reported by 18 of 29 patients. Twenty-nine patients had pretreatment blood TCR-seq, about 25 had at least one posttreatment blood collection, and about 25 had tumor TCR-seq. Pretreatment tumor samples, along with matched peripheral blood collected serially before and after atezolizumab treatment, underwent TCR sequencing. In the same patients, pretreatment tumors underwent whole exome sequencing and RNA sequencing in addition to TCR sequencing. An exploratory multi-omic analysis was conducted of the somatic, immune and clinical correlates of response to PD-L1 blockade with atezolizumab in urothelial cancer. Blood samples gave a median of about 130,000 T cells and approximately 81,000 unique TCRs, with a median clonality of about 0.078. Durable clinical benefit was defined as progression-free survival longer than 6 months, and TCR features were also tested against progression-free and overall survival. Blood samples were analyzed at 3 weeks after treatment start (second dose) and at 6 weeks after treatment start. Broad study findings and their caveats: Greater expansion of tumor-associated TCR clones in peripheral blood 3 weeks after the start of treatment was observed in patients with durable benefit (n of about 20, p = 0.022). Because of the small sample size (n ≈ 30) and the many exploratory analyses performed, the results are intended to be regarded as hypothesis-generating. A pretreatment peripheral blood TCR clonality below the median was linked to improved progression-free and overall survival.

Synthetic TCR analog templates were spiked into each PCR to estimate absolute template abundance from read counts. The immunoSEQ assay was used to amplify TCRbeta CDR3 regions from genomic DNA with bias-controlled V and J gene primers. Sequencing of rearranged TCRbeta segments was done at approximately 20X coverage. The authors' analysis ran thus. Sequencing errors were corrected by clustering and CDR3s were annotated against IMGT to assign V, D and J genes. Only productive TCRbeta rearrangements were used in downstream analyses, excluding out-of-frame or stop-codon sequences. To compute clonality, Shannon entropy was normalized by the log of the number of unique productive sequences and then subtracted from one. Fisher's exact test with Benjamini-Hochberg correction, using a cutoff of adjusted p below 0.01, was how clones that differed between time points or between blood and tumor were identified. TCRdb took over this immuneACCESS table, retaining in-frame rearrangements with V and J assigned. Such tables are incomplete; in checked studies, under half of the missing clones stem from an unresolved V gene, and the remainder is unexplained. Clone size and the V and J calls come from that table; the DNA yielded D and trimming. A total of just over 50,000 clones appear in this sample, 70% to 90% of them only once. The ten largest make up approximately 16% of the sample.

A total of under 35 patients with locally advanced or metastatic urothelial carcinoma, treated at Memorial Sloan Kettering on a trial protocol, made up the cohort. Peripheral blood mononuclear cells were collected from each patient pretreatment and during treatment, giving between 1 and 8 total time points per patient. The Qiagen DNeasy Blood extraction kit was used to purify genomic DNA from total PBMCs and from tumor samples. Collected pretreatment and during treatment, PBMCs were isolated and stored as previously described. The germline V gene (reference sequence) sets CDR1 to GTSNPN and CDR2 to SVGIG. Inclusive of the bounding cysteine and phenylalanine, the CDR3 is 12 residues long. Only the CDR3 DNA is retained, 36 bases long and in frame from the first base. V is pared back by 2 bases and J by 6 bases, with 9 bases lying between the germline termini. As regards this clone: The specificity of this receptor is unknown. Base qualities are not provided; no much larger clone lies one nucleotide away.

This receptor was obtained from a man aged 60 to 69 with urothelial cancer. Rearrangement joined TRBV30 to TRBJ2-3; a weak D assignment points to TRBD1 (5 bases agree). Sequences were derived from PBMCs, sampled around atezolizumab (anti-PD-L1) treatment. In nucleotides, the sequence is TGTGCCTGGAGTCAGGGTGGCGATACGCAGTATTTT. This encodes CAWSQGGDTQYF.